Listed below are T cell receptor beta chains from one sample, sequenced in a study of CD8+CD57+ T cells in acquired aplastic anemia. A single record per CDR3 protein comes from TCRdb applying MiXCR to the reads. The sample has under 200,000 distinct CDR3 sequences; roughly 63% are singletons. Sequencing was carried out using sorted CD4+, CD8+, or CD8+CD57+ T cells (not recorded which) from PBMCs. These receptors were obtained from a human donor in good health. Both conserved end residues are part of each CDR3. Fields, in order: clone size, J gene, D gene, V gene, CDR3 protein, CDR3 DNA. The D gene is left open where the match is weak. Only part of the rows carry a size: once, few, many, or a class if the clone is expanded.

few TRBJ2-3 TRBD1 TRBV7-7 CASSLRPHDRGRSTDTQYF TGTGCCAGCAGCTTACGTCCCCACGACAGGGGCCGAAGCACAGATACGCAGTATTTT
NA TRBJ2-1 NA TRBV4-2 CASSQDPGSYNEQFF TGTGCCAGCAGCCAAGATCCCGGATCCTACAATGAGCAGTTCTTC
NA TRBJ1-2 NA TRBV9 CASLNRYGYTF TGTGCCAGCCTCAACCGATATGGCTACACCTTC
NA TRBJ2-1 NA TRBV2 CASSGLQGNEQFF TGTGCCAGCAGTGGTCTTCAGGGCAATGAGCAGTTCTTC
once TRBJ1-1 TRBD1 TRBV5-4 CASSLDGQGNTEAFF TGCGCCAGCAGCTTGGACGGACAGGGGAACACTGAAGCTTTCTTT
once TRBJ2-7 TRBD1 TRBV16 CASSVSTGYEQYF TGTGCCAGCAGCGTATCGACAGGGTACGAGCAGTACTTC
NA TRBJ1-5 NA TRBV10-2 CASSESIGNQPQHF TGCGCCAGCAGTGAGTCGATAGGCAATCAGCCCCAGCATTTT
NA TRBJ1-1 TRBD1 TRBV7-3 CASSSRPTGTARNTEAFF TGTGCCAGCAGCTCTCGACCCACCGGGACAGCCAGGAACACTGAAGCTTTCTTT
NA TRBJ2-1 TRBD2 TRBV6-6 CASSYSGRADEPFF TGTGCCAGCAGTTACTCGGGGAGGGCAGATGAGCCGTTCTTC
NA TRBJ1-1 NA TRBV10-2 CASRSLSGDTEAFF TGCGCCAGCAGAAGCCTGAGTGGGGACACTGAAGCTTTCTTT
NA TRBJ1-1 TRBD1 TRBV15 CATSRDGDRGGMNTKAFF TGTGCCACCAGCAGGGACGGGGACAGGGGAGGTATGAACACTAAAGCTTTCTTT
NA TRBJ2-3 TRBD1 TRBV5-1 CASSPGTAIFVDTQYF TGCGCCAGCAGCCCGGGGACAGCCATATTTGTAGATACGCAGTATTTT
many TRBJ1-6 NA TRBV20-1 CSARAAGEETGYSPLHF TGCAGTGCTAGAGCGGCGGGAGAGGAGACAGGTTATTCACCCCTCCACTTT
NA TRBJ1-6 NA TRBV7-3 CASSLTTGNSPLHF TGTGCCAGCAGCTTAACCACTGGGAATTCACCCCTCCACTTT
once TRBJ2-5 TRBD2 TRBV24-1 CATSDLRLAGKETQYF TGTGCCACCAGTGATTTGAGACTAGCGGGAAAAGAGACCCAGTACTTC
NA TRBJ1-5 NA TRBV7-2 CASSFHAGDQPQHF TGTGCCAGCAGCTTTCATGCAGGCGATCAGCCCCAGCATTTT
few TRBJ2-7 TRBD2 TRBV9 CASSVEGGGYEQYF TGTGCCAGCAGCGTAGAGGGCGGGGGTTACGAGCAGTACTTC
NA TRBJ2-5 NA TRBV7-2 CASSLDGGNQETQYF TGTGCCAGCAGCTTAGATGGAGGGAACCAAGAGACCCAGTACTTC
NA TRBJ1-3 NA TRBV2 CASTQSLSGNTIYF TGTGCCAGCACCCAATCCCTCTCTGGAAACACCATATATTTT
many TRBJ2-5 NA TRBV28 CASSPLTQETQYF TGTGCCAGCAGTCCACTGACCCAAGAGACCCAGTACTTC